Described below is a single TCR beta chain sequence and its context. Its antigen is currently unknown. The data belong to a study of shared clonotypes between healthy human individuals. In the study overall: Per donor, three plates held CD4 naive cells, three held CD4 memory, two held CD8 naive and one held CD8 memory. General study points: Several donors shared around 5.1% of their naive CD4 clonotypes.

Profiling relied on immunoSEQ multiplex PCR, and the TCRdb table lists in-frame clones only, not all of them. The table records about 2.5 million clones, 85% to 95% of them present only once. The V and J ends lost 2 bases and 4 bases, in that order; junction bases with no gene match: 18. The germline V gene encodes CDR1 MNHEY and CDR2 SMNVEV (reference sequence). This CDR3 region has 19 residues. The sample taken for sequencing was naive CD4+ T cells from PBMCs. The subset is: CD45RA+ positively selected. The genes are TRBV27 and TRBJ1-2, with 8 bases matching TRBD1. The sequence was collected from a man younger than 35 in good health. Some clones in this sample may be carry-over from other donors' samples. For the CDR3, the DNA is TGTGCCAGCAGTTTAAGTATTAGGGACAGGACCAGGGCTCCCTATGGCTACACCTTC. It encodes CASSLSIRDRTRAPYGYTF.